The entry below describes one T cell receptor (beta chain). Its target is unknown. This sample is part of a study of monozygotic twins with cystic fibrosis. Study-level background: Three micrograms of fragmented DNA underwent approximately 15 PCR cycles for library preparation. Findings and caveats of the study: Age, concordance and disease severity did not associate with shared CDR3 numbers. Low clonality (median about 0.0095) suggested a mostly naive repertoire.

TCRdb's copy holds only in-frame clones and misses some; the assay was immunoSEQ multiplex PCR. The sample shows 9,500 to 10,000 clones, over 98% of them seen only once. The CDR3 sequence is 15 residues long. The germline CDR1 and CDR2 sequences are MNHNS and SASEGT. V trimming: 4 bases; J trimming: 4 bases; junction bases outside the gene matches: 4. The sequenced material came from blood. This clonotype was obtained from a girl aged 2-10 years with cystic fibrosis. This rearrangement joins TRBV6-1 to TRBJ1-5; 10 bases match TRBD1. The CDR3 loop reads CASSGGQGNNQPQHF. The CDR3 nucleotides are TGTGCCAGCAGTGGGGGACAGGGGAATAATCAGCCCCAGCATTTT.